Detailed here is one T cell receptor beta chain. Sequenced by immunoSEQ multiplex PCR; TCRdb stores in-frame clones only, minus some. The sample lists roughly 58,000 clones; 85% to 90% were seen once. The data were taken from a study of T cell responses to AZD1222 COVID-19 vaccine. CDR3 length equals 13 residues. Looked up from germline, CDR1 is KGHSH and CDR2 is LQKENI. The ends were cut back, 3 bases at V and 3 bases at J, with 8 bases in the middle. The sequencing used peripheral blood, collected on day 0 of MenACWY control vaccination. This receptor was identified in an adult in good health. The chain couples TRBV18 to TRBJ2-5; TRBD1 is a possible D gene (6 bases). CDR3 protein: CASSPGQKETQYF. CDR3 coding DNA: TGTGCCAGCTCACCTGGACAGAAAGAGACCCAGTACTTC.